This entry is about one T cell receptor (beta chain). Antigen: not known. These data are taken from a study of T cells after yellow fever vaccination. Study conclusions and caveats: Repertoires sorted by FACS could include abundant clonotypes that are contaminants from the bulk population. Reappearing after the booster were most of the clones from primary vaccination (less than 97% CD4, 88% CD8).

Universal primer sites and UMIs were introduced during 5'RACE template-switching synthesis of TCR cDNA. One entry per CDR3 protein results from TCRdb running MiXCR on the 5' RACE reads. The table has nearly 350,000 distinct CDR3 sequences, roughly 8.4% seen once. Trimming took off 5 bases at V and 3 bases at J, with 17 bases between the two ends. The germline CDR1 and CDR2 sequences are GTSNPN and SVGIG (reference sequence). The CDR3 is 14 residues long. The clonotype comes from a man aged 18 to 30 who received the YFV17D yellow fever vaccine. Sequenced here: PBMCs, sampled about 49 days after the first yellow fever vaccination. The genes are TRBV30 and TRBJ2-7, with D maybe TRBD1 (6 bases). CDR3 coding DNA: TGTGCCTGGGCTAGGACAGAAGGATACTACGAGCAGTACTTC. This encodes CAWARTEGYYEQYF. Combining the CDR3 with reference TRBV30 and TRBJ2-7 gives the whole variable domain SQTIHQWPATLVQPVGSPLSLECTVEGTSNPNLYWYRQAAGRGLQLLFYSVGIGQISSEVPQNLSASRPQDRQFILSSKKLLLSDSGFYLCAWARTEGYYEQYFGPGTRLTVT.